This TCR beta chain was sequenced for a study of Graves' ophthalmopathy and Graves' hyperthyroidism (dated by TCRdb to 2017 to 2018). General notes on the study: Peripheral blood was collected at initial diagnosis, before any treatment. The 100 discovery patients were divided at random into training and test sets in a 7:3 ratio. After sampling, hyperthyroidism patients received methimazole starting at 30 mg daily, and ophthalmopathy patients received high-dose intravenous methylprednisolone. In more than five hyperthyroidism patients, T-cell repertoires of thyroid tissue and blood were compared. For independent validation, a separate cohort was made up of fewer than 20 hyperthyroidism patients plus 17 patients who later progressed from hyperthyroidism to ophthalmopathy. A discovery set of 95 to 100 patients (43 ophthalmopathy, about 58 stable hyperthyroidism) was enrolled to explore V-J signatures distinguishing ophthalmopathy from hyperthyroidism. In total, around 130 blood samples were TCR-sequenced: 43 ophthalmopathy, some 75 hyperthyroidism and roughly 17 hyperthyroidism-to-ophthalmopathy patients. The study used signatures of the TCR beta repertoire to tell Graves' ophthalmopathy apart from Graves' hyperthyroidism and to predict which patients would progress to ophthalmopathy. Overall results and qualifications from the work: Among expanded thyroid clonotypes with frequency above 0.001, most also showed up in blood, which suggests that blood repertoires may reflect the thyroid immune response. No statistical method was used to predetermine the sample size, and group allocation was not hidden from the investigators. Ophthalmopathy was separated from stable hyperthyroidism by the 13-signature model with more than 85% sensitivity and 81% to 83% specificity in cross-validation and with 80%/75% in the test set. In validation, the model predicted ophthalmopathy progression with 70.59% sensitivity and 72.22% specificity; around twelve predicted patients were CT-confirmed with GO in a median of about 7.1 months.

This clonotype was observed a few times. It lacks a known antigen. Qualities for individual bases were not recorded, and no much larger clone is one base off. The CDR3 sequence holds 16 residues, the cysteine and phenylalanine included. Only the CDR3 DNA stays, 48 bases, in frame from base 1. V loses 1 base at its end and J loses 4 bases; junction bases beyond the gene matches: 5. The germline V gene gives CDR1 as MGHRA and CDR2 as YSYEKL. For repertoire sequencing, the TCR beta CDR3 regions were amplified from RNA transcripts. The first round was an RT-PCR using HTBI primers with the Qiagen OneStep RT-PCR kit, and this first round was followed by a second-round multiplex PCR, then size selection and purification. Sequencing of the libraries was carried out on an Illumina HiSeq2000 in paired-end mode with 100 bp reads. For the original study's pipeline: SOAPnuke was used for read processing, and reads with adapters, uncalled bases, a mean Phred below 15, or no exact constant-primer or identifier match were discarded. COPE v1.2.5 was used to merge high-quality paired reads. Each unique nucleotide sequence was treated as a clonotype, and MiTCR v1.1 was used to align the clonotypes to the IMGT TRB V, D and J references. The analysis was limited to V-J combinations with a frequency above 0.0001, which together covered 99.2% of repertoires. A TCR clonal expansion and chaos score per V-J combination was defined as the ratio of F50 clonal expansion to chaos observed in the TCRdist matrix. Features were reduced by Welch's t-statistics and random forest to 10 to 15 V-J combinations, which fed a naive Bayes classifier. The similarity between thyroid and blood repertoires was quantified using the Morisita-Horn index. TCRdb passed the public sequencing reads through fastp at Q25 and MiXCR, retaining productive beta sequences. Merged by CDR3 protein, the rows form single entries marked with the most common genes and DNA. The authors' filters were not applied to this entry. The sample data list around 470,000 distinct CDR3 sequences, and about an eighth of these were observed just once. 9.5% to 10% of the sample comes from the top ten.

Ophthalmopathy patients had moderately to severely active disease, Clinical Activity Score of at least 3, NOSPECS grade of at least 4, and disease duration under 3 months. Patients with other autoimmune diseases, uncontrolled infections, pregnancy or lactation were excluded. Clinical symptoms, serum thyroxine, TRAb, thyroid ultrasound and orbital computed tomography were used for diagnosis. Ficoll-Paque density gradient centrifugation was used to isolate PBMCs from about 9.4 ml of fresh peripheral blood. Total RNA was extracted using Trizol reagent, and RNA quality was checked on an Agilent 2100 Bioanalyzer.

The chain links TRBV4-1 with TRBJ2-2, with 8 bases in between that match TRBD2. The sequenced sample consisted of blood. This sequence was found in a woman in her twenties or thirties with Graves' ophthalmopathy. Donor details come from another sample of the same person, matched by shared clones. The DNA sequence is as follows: TGCGCCAGCAGCCAAGTTTCCGGGAGGGTCACCGGGGAGCTGTTTTTT. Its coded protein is CASSQVSGRVTGELFF.